This T cell receptor beta chain was captured by sequencing in a study of Graves' ophthalmopathy and Graves' hyperthyroidism listed by TCRdb under 2018. About the full investigation: Peripheral blood was collected at initial diagnosis, before any treatment. In total, some 140 blood samples were TCR-sequenced: around 42 ophthalmopathy, around 75 hyperthyroidism and about 17 hyperthyroidism-to-ophthalmopathy patients. Once sampling was done, hyperthyroidism patients were given methimazole at a starting dose of 30 mg daily, while ophthalmopathy patients were given high-dose intravenous methylprednisolone. To explore V-J signatures that distinguish ophthalmopathy from hyperthyroidism, a discovery set of 100 patients was enrolled, made up of 43 with ophthalmopathy and some 56 with stable hyperthyroidism. In five or six hyperthyroidism patients, T-cell repertoires of thyroid tissue and blood were compared. An independent validation cohort comprised under 20 hyperthyroidism patients and 15 to 17 patients who later progressed from hyperthyroidism to ophthalmopathy. The approximately 100 discovery patients were randomly split 7:3 into training and test sets. The study used signatures of the TCR beta repertoire to tell Graves' ophthalmopathy apart from Graves' hyperthyroidism and to predict which patients would progress to ophthalmopathy.

Summary of the overall study and its limitations: No statistical method was used to set the sample size in advance, and the investigators knew which group each participant was assigned to. In cross-validation, the 13-signature model distinguished ophthalmopathy from stable hyperthyroidism with around 90% sensitivity and 81.08% specificity, while in the test set the corresponding values were roughly 80% and 75%. In validation, the model predicted ophthalmopathy progression with about 71% sensitivity and less than 80% specificity; around twelve predicted patients were CT-confirmed with GO in a median of around 6 months. Most of the expanded thyroid clonotypes with a frequency above 0.001 were also detected in blood, and it was suggested that the thyroid immune response may be reflected by blood repertoires.

For repertoire sequencing, TCR beta CDR3 regions were amplified from RNA transcripts. A first-round RT-PCR used HTBI primers with the Qiagen OneStep RT-PCR kit, followed by a second-round multiplex PCR, size selection and purification. The libraries underwent paired-end sequencing with 100 bp reads on an Illumina HiSeq2000. The published analysis was carried out like this. SOAPnuke was used to process the reads, removing any read that contained adapters or uncalled bases, had a mean Phred below 15, or lacked an exact match to the constant primer or identifier. COPE v1.2.5 was used to merge the high-quality paired reads. Unique nucleotide sequences were defined as clonotypes and aligned to IMGT TRB V, D and J references using MiTCR v1.1. The analysis was limited to V-J combinations with a frequency above 0.0001, which together covered 99.2% of repertoires. For each V-J combination, a TCR clonal expansion and chaos score was defined as the ratio of F50 clonal expansion to chaos observed in the TCRdist matrix. Welch's t-statistics and random forest were used to reduce the features to about 12 V-J combinations, which were then used as input to a naive Bayes classifier. The Morisita-Horn index was used to measure how similar the thyroid and blood repertoires were. Starting from the raw public reads, TCRdb applied fastp trimming at Q25, assembled clones with MiXCR and retained in-frame beta chains. Rows are unified per CDR3 protein, each entry keeping the most common DNA and genes. TCRdb's processing, not the authors', yielded these V and J calls. In this sample the table shows about 400,000 distinct CDR3 sequences, around 16% of which occur a single time. The ten top clones hold around 1.6% of the sample.

The ophthalmopathy patients had moderately to severely active disease, with a Clinical Activity Score of 3 or higher, a NOSPECS grade of 4 or higher, and a disease duration of less than 3 months. Patients were excluded if they had other autoimmune diseases, uncontrolled infections, pregnancy or lactation. Diagnosis relied on clinical symptoms, serum thyroxine, TRAb, thyroid ultrasound and orbital computed tomography. PBMCs were isolated from 10 ml of fresh peripheral blood by Ficoll-Paque density gradient centrifugation. Trizol reagent was used to extract the total RNA, and its quality was then checked on an Agilent 2100 Bioanalyzer. CDR3 length: 15 amino acids, cysteine to phenylalanine. The only DNA kept is the CDR3, 45 bases in frame from the first base. Trimming accounts for 3 bases at V and 1 base at J, while the number of junction bases matched to no gene is 4. The germline V gene sets CDR1 to ENHRY and CDR2 to SYGVKD.

This clonotype was detected many times. The clone's antigen remains unknown. The input lacks base qualities; no much larger clone sits a single base away. Rearrangement joined TRBV10-3 to TRBJ2-5, with 8 bases in between that match TRBD2. The TCR sequence derives from a woman between 18 and 29 years old with Graves' ophthalmopathy. Donor details come from another sample of the same person, matched by shared clones. Sequences were obtained from peripheral blood. The CDR3 sequence is CAISEIAGFQETQYF. The DNA is as follows: TGTGCCATCAGTGAAATAGCGGGGTTCCAAGAGACCCAGTACTTC.